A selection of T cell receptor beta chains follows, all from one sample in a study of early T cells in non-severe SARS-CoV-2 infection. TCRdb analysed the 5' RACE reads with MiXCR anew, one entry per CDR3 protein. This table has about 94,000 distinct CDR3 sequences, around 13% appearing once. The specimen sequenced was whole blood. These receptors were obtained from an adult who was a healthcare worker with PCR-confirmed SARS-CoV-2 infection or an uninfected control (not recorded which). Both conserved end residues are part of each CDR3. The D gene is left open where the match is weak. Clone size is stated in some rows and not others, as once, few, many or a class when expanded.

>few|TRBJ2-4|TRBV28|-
TGTGCCAGCAGTTTAAAAGGGGGACCCAAAAACATTCAGTACTTC
CASSLKGGPKNIQYF
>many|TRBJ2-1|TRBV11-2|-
TGTGCCAGCCTGCCGGACTACAATGAGCAGTTCTTC
CASLPDYNEQFF
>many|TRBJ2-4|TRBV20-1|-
TGCAGTGGGTCCAAGGGGGCCAAAAACATTCAGTACTTC
CSGSKGAKNIQYF
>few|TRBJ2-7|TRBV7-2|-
TGTGCCAGCAGCCTGTCCCTCGGCCAGCAATACGAGCAGTACTTC
CASSLSLGQQYEQYF
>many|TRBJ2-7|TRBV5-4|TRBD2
TGTGCCAGCAGCTCTAGCGGGGGGGCGAGCTACGAGCAGTACTTC
CASSSSGGASYEQYF
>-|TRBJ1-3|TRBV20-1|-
TGCAGTGCTACAAGATCCTCACGGGGGGGAAACACCATATATTTT
CSATRSSRGGNTIYF
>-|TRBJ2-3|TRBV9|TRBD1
TGTGCCAGCAGCCCAACAGGGGTAGATACGCAGTATTTT
CASSPTGVDTQYF
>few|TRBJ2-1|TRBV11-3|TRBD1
TGTGCCAGCAGCTTTGACAGGGGCTCCTACAATGAGCAGTTCTTC
CASSFDRGSYNEQFF
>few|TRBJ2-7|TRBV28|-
TGTGCCAGCAGACCCAGACCGGGGATAACCTCCTACGAGCAGTACTTC
CASRPRPGITSYEQYF
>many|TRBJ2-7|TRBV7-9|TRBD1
TGTGCCAGCAGCTTAGCGTCCGGACAGGGGGCCAACGAGCAGTACTTC
CASSLASGQGANEQYF
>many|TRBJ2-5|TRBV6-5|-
TGTGCCAGCAGTTACTCGATAAAAGAGACCCAGTACTTC
CASSYSIKETQYF
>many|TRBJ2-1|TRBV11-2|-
TGTGCCAGCAGCTTAAGCACAATTGAGCAGTTCTTC
CASSLSTIEQFF
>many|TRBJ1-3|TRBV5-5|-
TGTGCCAGCAGCTTGTTGGAGGTATCAAGCTCTGGAAACACCATATATTTT
CASSLLEVSSSGNTIYF
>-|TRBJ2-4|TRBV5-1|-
TGCGCCAGCAGCGATTCAACATCAGGACTAGCCAAAAACATTCAGTACTTC
CASSDSTSGLAKNIQYF
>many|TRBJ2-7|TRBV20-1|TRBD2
TGCAGTGCTAGAGATTTAGCGGGGGGGCCGAGGGAGCAGTACTTC
CSARDLAGGPREQYF
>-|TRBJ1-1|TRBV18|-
TGTGCCAGCTCACCGCGGGATAGCTTGACTGAAGCTTTCTTT
CASSPRDSLTEAFF
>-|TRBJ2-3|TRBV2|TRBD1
TGTGCCAGCACTCTCCGGACAGGGGGGATAGATACGCAGTATTTT
CASTLRTGGIDTQYF
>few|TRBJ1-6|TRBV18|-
TGTGCCAGCTCGGCCTCCAATTCACCCCTCCACTTT
CASSASNSPLHF
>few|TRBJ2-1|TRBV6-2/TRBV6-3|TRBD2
TGTGCCAGCAGTAGACTAGCGGGGGGCAATGAGCAGTTCTTC
CASSRLAGGNEQFF
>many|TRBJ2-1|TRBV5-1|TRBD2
TGCGCCAGCAGCCCCGGGACTAGCGGCCTATACAATGAGCAGTTCTTC
CASSPGTSGLYNEQFF
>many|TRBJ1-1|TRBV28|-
TGTGCCAGCAGTTTACAGGGTTTGAACACTGAAGCTTTCTTT
CASSLQGLNTEAFF
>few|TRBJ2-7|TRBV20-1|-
TGCAGTGCTAGCTACAACGGGAATACCTACGAGCAGTACTTC
CSASYNGNTYEQYF
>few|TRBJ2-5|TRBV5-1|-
TGCGCCAGCAGCTTGGGGTCTGGAGCTGTTGGCCAGACCCAGTACTTC
CASSLGSGAVGQTQYF
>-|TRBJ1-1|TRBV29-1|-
TGCAGCGCCCGAAAGGGAGGCAGGGGATGGACTGAAGCTTTCTTT
CSARKGGRGWTEAFF
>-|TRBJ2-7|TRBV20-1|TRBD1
TGCAGTGCTAGCCCGGGACAGGGGCCCTACGAGCAGTACTTC
CSASPGQGPYEQYF
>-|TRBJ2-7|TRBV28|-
TGTGCCAGCAGTTCAGGACAGCGATACGAGCAGTACTTC
CASSSGQRYEQYF
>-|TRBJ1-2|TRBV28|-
TGTGCCAGCCTCTCCTTTAACTATGGCTACACCTTC
CASLSFNYGYTF
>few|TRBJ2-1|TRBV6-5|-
TGTGCCAGCAGTGGACGGGGCGAGCAGTTCTTC
CASSGRGEQFF
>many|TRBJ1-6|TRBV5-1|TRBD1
TGCGCCAGCAGCTTGGGGGACAGGAATCCCCTCCACTTT
CASSLGDRNPLHF
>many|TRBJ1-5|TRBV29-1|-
TGCAGCGTTGGTGTGGCCCCCTATCAGCCCCAGCATTTT
CSVGVAPYQPQHF
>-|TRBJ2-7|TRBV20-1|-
TGCAGTGCTAGAGACCACAGTTACGAGCAGTACTTC
CSARDHSYEQYF
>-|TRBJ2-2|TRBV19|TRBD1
TGTGCCAGTAGGAAGACAGGGATGAACACCGGGGAGCTGTTTTTT
CASRKTGMNTGELFF
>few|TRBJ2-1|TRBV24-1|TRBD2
TGTGCCACCAGTGATTCGAGACTAGCGGGGGGCCTATACAATGAGCAGTTCTTC
CATSDSRLAGGLYNEQFF
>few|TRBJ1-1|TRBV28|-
TGTGCCAGCAGTACCTCCTCTACAGGGAACACTGAAGCTTTCTTT
CASSTSSTGNTEAFF
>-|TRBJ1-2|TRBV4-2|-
TGTGCCAGCAGCCCTCAAAGCCATCCTAACTATGGCTACACCTTC
CASSPQSHPNYGYTF
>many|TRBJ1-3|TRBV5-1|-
TGCGCCAGCAGCTCGGGCCCCGGAAACACCATATATTTT
CASSSGPGNTIYF
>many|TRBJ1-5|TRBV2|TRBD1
TGTGCCAGCATCCGGGACAGGGGAGGGTATCAGCCCCAGCATTTT
CASIRDRGGYQPQHF
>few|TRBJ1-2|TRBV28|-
TGTGCCACCTTGAATAACTATGGCTACACCTTC
CATLNNYGYTF
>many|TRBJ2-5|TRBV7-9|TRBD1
TGTGCCAGCAGCGTGGGACAGACCCTCCAAGAGACCCAGTACTTC
CASSVGQTLQETQYF
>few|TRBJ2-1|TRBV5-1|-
TGCGTCAGCAGTCGGGGGGCCAGGTACAATGAGCAGTTCTTC
CVSSRGARYNEQFF
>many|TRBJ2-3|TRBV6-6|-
TGTGCCAGCAGTTCGTTTAGAAACACAGATACGCAGTATTTT
CASSSFRNTDTQYF
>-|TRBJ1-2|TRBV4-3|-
TGCGCCAGCAGCCAATTGACTACGGCGGACTATGGCTACACCTTC
CASSQLTTADYGYTF
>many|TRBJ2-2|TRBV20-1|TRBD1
TGCAGTGCTAGAACTTTCCGGGACAGGGAGCCCGGGGAGCTGTTTTTT
CSARTFRDREPGELFF
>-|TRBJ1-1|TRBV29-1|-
TGCAGCGTTGTCCTCGCGACAGACATCAACACTGAAGCTTTCTTT
CSVVLATDINTEAFF
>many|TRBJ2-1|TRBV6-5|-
TGTGCCAGCAGGAGCAGGGGTTTCGATGAGCAGTTCTTC
CASRSRGFDEQFF
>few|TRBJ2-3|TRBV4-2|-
TGTGCCAGCAGCCAAGGGTCGGGGAGCACAGATACGCAGTATTTT
CASSQGSGSTDTQYF
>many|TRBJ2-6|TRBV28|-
TGTGCCAGCAGTTTCCCCCTGGGCAGGGAGGGGGCCAACGTCCTGACTTTC
CASSFPLGREGANVLTF
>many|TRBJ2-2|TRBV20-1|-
TGCAGTGCTAGATCGCGGTTGGGCGCCGCCGGGGAGCTGTTTTTT
CSARSRLGAAGELFF
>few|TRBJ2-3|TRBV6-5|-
TGTGCCAGCAGTTCGAGGGGGTATGGTGTGACAGATACGCAGTATTTT
CASSSRGYGVTDTQYF
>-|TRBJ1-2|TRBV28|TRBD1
TGTGCCAGAACTCCGGGACAGGGCGGTGGCTACACCTTC
CARTPGQGGGYTF
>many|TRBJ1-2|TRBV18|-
TGTGCCAGCTCACCGCTGGACACCGCTAACTATGGCTACACCTTC
CASSPLDTANYGYTF
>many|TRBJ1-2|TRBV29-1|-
TGCAGCGTGGATCGGGACGGCTACACCTTC
CSVDRDGYTF
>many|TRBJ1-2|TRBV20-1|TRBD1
TGCAGTGCTAGAGGACAGGGGGGAGACACCTTC
CSARGQGGDTF
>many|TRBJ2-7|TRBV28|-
TGTGCCAGCAGCGCCCCCGCTGGGCGGGCCTCCTACGAGCAGTACTTC
CASSAPAGRASYEQYF
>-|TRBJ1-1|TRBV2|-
TGTGCCAGCAGAGTAGGGCAGTATGAAGCTTTCTTT
CASRVGQYEAFF
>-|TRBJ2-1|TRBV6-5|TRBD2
TGTGCCAGCAGTTACCAGCCCACTAGCGGGCCGGACAATGAGCAGTTCTTC
CASSYQPTSGPDNEQFF
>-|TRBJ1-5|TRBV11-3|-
TGTGCCGGCAATCAGCCCCAGCATTTT
CAGNQPQHF
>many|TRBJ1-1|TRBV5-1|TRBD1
TGCGCCAGCAGCGGACAGGGGGGCATGAACACTGAAGCTTTCTTT
CASSGQGGMNTEAFF
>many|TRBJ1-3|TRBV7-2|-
TGTGCCAGCAGCTCGGGGGTCTACGGAAACACCATATATTTT
CASSSGVYGNTIYF